This T cell receptor beta chain was sequenced during a study of Graves' ophthalmopathy and Graves' hyperthyroidism. This clonotype occurred a few times. This CDR3 is 15 amino acids long. Looked up from germline, CDR1 is MNHEY and CDR2 is SVGAGI. V gave up 0 bases and J gave up 6 bases, with 12 bases separating them. The study amplified TCR beta CDR3 regions using RNA transcripts. Second-round multiplex PCR followed a first-round RT-PCR using HTBI primers. TCRdb ran MiXCR on the multiplex PCR reads and lists one entry per CDR3 protein. In the table there are more than 1,000,000 distinct CDR3 sequences, approximately 35% of which are singletons. A diagnosis was made from clinical symptoms together with serum thyroxine, TRAb, thyroid ultrasound and orbital computed tomography.

The sequenced material came from peripheral blood or thyroid tissue (not recorded which). V gene TRBV6-5 combines with J gene TRBJ1-5, with no clear D. This receptor was identified in an adult man with Graves' hyperthyroidism. The CDR3 sequence: CASSYSNDLAQPQHF. CDR3 DNA: TGTGCCAGCAGTTACTCGAATGATTTGGCTCAGCCCCAGCATTTT.